These T cell receptor beta chains were read from a single sample in a study of cytomegalovirus exposure and HLA in healthy donors. Sequencing was performed with immunoSEQ multiplex PCR; in TCRdb, only in-frame clones are kept and a portion is missing. This sample contains around 100,000 clones. Material: PBMCs. Every receptor here comes from a man in his forties or fifties in good health and CMV-seropositive. Each CDR3 is given with its conserved first and last residue. A D gene is named only where the DNA matches it firmly.

J gene: TRBJ1-2
V gene: TRBV6-1
CDR3 length: 13
D gene: -
CDR3 protein: CASSRTEVSGYTF
CDR3 DNA: TGTGCCAGCAGCAGGACAGAGGTTTCGGGCTACACCTTC

J gene: TRBJ2-7
V gene: TRBV6-1
CDR3 length: 13
D gene: -
CDR3 protein: CASSKTPNYEQYF
CDR3 DNA: TGTGCCAGCAGTAAAACACCCAACTACGAGCAGTACTTC

J gene: TRBJ2-3
V gene: TRBV5-4
CDR3 length: 14
D gene: -
CDR3 protein: CASSPKTGTDTQYF
CDR3 DNA: TGTGCCAGCAGCCCTAAAACAGGCACAGATACGCAGTATTTT

J gene: TRBJ2-1
V gene: TRBV7-9
CDR3 length: 13
D gene: TRBD1
CDR3 protein: CAGSGQWNNEQFF
CDR3 DNA: TGTGCCGGCTCGGGACAGTGGAACAATGAGCAGTTCTTC

J gene: TRBJ1-3
V gene: TRBV27
CDR3 length: 17
D gene: -
CDR3 protein: CASSPRGGGAAGNTIYF
CDR3 DNA: TGTGCCAGCAGTCCCCGAGGGGGAGGGGCAGCTGGAAACACCATATATTTT

J gene: TRBJ2-3
V gene: TRBV5-6
CDR3 length: 16
D gene: TRBD1
CDR3 protein: CASTLGAGGSADTQYF
CDR3 DNA: TGTGCCAGCACTCTCGGAGCAGGGGGCTCCGCAGATACGCAGTATTTT

J gene: TRBJ1-5
V gene: TRBV2
CDR3 length: 15
D gene: TRBD1
CDR3 protein: CASRLGQGSNQPQHF
CDR3 DNA: TGTGCCAGCAGATTGGGACAGGGTAGCAATCAGCCCCAGCATTTT

J gene: TRBJ2-2
V gene: TRBV6-5
CDR3 length: 15
D gene: -
CDR3 protein: CASSARGRDTGELFF
CDR3 DNA: TGTGCCAGCAGTGCCAGGGGTCGGGACACCGGGGAGCTGTTTTTT

J gene: TRBJ1-5
V gene: TRBV23-1
CDR3 length: 15
D gene: TRBD1
CDR3 protein: CASSPQGARRQPQHF
CDR3 DNA: TGCGCCAGCAGTCCACAGGGGGCTCGGCGTCAGCCCCAGCATTTT

J gene: TRBJ2-7
V gene: TRBV28
CDR3 length: 16
D gene: TRBD2
CDR3 protein: CASSPRGTSGSYEQYF
CDR3 DNA: TGTGCCAGCAGTCCCCGAGGGACTAGCGGGAGTTACGAGCAGTACTTC

J gene: TRBJ2-3
V gene: TRBV6-1
CDR3 length: 15
D gene: -
CDR3 protein: CASSEGSRSADTQYF
CDR3 DNA: TGTGCCAGCAGTGAAGGCTCTAGATCGGCAGATACGCAGTATTTT

J gene: TRBJ1-1
V gene: TRBV30
CDR3 length: 15
D gene: -
CDR3 protein: CAWSEGQTLGTEAFF
CDR3 DNA: TGTGCCTGGAGTGAGGGGCAGACCCTAGGGACTGAAGCTTTCTTT

J gene: TRBJ2-7
V gene: TRBV6-5
CDR3 length: 13
D gene: TRBD1
CDR3 protein: CASRLTGGHEQYF
CDR3 DNA: TGTGCCAGCAGATTGACAGGGGGCCACGAGCAGTACTTC

J gene: TRBJ2-7
V gene: TRBV9
CDR3 length: 14
D gene: -
CDR3 protein: CASSVAESAYEQYF
CDR3 DNA: TGTGCCAGCAGCGTAGCCGAATCGGCCTACGAGCAGTACTTC

J gene: TRBJ2-7
V gene: TRBV2
CDR3 length: 15
D gene: TRBD2
CDR3 protein: CASSEKSGSRYEQYF
CDR3 DNA: TGTGCCAGCAGTGAGAAGAGCGGGAGTCGCTACGAGCAGTACTTC

J gene: TRBJ2-3
V gene: TRBV9
CDR3 length: 14
D gene: TRBD1
CDR3 protein: CASSPKGAADTQYF
CDR3 DNA: TGTGCCAGCAGCCCGAAGGGGGCCGCAGATACGCAGTATTTT

J gene: TRBJ2-3
V gene: TRBV6-1
CDR3 length: 17
D gene: TRBD2
CDR3 protein: CASSEDWGLRYTDTQYF
CDR3 DNA: TGTGCCAGCAGTGAAGATTGGGGACTACGTTACACAGATACGCAGTATTTT

J gene: TRBJ2-5
V gene: TRBV7-2
CDR3 length: 14
D gene: -
CDR3 protein: CASSLNEGSETQYF
CDR3 DNA: TGTGCCAGCAGCTTAAATGAGGGTTCCGAGACCCAGTACTTC

J gene: TRBJ2-1
V gene: TRBV30
CDR3 length: 15
D gene: -
CDR3 protein: CAWSVGSQGDYEQFF
CDR3 DNA: TGTGCCTGGAGTGTAGGATCCCAGGGGGACTATGAGCAGTTCTTC

J gene: TRBJ1-5
V gene: TRBV5-1
CDR3 length: 14
D gene: -
CDR3 protein: CASSPGTSNQPQHF
CDR3 DNA: TGCGCCAGCAGCCCGGGAACCAGCAATCAGCCCCAGCATTTT

J gene: TRBJ2-1
V gene: TRBV19
CDR3 length: 16
D gene: TRBD2
CDR3 protein: CASSHRAGNAYNEQFF
CDR3 DNA: TGTGCCAGTAGTCACCGAGCGGGGAACGCCTACAATGAGCAGTTCTTC

J gene: TRBJ1-3
V gene: TRBV2
CDR3 length: 14
D gene: -
CDR3 protein: CASSEAEASGTIYF
CDR3 DNA: TGTGCCAGCAGTGAAGCAGAAGCCTCGGGCACCATATATTTT

J gene: TRBJ1-2
V gene: TRBV15
CDR3 length: 14
D gene: -
CDR3 protein: CATSRTNSNYGYTF
CDR3 DNA: TGTGCCACCAGCAGAACAAACAGCAACTATGGCTACACCTTC

J gene: TRBJ2-7
V gene: TRBV5-6
CDR3 length: 14
D gene: -
CDR3 protein: CASSWGRAGNEQYF
CDR3 DNA: TGTGCCAGCAGCTGGGGGCGAGCGGGAAACGAGCAGTACTTC

J gene: TRBJ1-4
V gene: TRBV6-5
CDR3 length: 14
D gene: TRBD1
CDR3 protein: CASSTGQGYEKLFF
CDR3 DNA: TGTGCCAGCAGTACCGGACAGGGATATGAAAAACTGTTTTTT

J gene: TRBJ2-2
V gene: TRBV5-1
CDR3 length: 15
D gene: -
CDR3 protein: CASRLGAEDTGELFF
CDR3 DNA: TGCGCCAGCAGACTAGGCGCCGAGGACACCGGGGAGCTGTTTTTT

J gene: TRBJ2-1
V gene: TRBV6-1
CDR3 length: 13
D gene: -
CDR3 protein: CASSEYRDNEQFF
CDR3 DNA: TGTGCCAGCAGTGAATACAGAGACAATGAGCAGTTCTTC

J gene: TRBJ1-2
V gene: TRBV5-6
CDR3 length: 17
D gene: TRBD1
CDR3 protein: CASSHETGGRFNYGYTF
CDR3 DNA: TGTGCCAGCAGCCACGAGACAGGGGGCCGATTTAACTATGGCTACACCTTC

J gene: TRBJ2-3
V gene: TRBV11-2
CDR3 length: 15
D gene: TRBD1
CDR3 protein: CASSFGTGAGDTQYF
CDR3 DNA: TGTGCCAGCAGCTTCGGGACAGGGGCGGGAGATACGCAGTATTTT

J gene: TRBJ2-7
V gene: TRBV18
CDR3 length: 16
D gene: -
CDR3 protein: CASSPRQARSSYEQYF
CDR3 DNA: TGTGCCAGCTCACCCAGACAGGCCCGAAGCTCCTACGAGCAGTACTTC